This is a list of T cell receptor beta chains from one sample in a study of blood T cell repertoires in COVID-19. The repertoire was sequenced with immunoSEQ multiplex PCR; TCRdb's copy has only in-frame clones and lacks some. Altogether approximately 220,000 clones are present, about 80% being singletons, with the ten largest covering less than 2.5%. The specimen sequenced was peripheral blood. All receptors derive from a woman aged 60-75 years with acute or convalescent COVID-19. Each CDR3 is given with its conserved first and last residue. A D gene is named only where the DNA matches it firmly. Only part of the rows carry a size: once, few, many, or a class if the clone is expanded.

j_call: TRBJ2-5; v_call: TRBV23-1; clone_size: once; d_call: .; cdr3_aa: CASSPPEGRPYF; cdr3_nt: TGCGCCAGCAGTCCCCCGGAGGGGAGACCGTACTTC
j_call: TRBJ1-1; v_call: TRBV28; clone_size: .; d_call: .; cdr3_aa: CASVSGFKNPEAFF; cdr3_nt: TGTGCCAGCGTCTCGGGATTTAAAAACCCTGAAGCTTTCTTT
j_call: TRBJ2-1; v_call: TRBV28; clone_size: .; d_call: .; cdr3_aa: CASSSQVYNEQFF; cdr3_nt: TGTGCCAGCAGTTCACAGGTTTACAATGAGCAGTTCTTC
j_call: TRBJ1-6; v_call: TRBV6-2/TRBV6-3; clone_size: .; d_call: .; cdr3_aa: CASSSAPQHSTLHF; cdr3_nt: TGTGCCAGCAGTTCGGCCCCACAGCACAGCACCCTCCACTTT
j_call: TRBJ2-5; v_call: TRBV10-3; clone_size: .; d_call: .; cdr3_aa: CAISGGVQETQYF; cdr3_nt: TGTGCCATCTCCGGAGGGGTTCAAGAGACCCAGTACTTC
j_call: TRBJ2-2; v_call: TRBV11-2; clone_size: .; d_call: TRBD1; cdr3_aa: CASSQRQGTVGELFF; cdr3_nt: TGTGCCAGCAGCCAAAGACAGGGCACGGTCGGGGAGCTGTTTTTT
j_call: TRBJ1-1; v_call: TRBV11-1; clone_size: once; d_call: TRBD1; cdr3_aa: CASSRRDRGNTEAFF; cdr3_nt: TGTGCCAGCAGCAGAAGGGACAGGGGAAACACTGAAGCTTTCTTT
j_call: TRBJ2-5; v_call: TRBV9; clone_size: .; d_call: .; cdr3_aa: CASSVGWQGIETQYF; cdr3_nt: TGTGCCAGCAGCGTAGGCTGGCAGGGTATTGAGACCCAGTACTTC
j_call: TRBJ1-6; v_call: TRBV5-1; clone_size: few; d_call: .; cdr3_aa: CASSWDINNSPLHF; cdr3_nt: TGCGCCAGCAGTTGGGACATTAATAATTCACCCCTCCACTTT
j_call: TRBJ1-2; v_call: TRBV6-1; clone_size: .; d_call: TRBD1; cdr3_aa: CASREGAGGGGYTF; cdr3_nt: TGTGCCAGCAGAGAAGGGGCAGGGGGCGGTGGCTACACCTTC
j_call: TRBJ2-7; v_call: TRBV5-1; clone_size: .; d_call: .; cdr3_aa: CASSSMTGVYEQYF; cdr3_nt: TGCGCCAGCAGCTCGATGACAGGAGTCTACGAGCAGTACTTC